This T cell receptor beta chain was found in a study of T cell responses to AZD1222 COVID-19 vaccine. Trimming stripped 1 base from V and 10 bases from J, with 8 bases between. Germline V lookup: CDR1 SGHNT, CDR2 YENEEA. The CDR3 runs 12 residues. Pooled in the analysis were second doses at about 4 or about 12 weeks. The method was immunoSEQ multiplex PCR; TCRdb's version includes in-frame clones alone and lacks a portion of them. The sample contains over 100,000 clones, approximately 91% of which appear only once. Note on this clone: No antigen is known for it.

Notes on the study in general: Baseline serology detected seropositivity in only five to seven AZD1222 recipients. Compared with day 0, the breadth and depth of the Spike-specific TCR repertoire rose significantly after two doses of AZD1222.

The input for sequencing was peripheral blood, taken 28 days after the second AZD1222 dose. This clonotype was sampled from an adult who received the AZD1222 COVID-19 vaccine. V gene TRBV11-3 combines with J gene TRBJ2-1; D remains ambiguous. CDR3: CASSLGPQEQFF. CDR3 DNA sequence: TGTGCCAGCAGCTTAGGCCCTCAAGAGCAGTTCTTC.